This T cell receptor (beta chain) was sequenced in a study of T cell repertoires in cytomegalovirus infection. At the level of the study: Shared public TCR beta signatures pointed to both CMV infection and a matching HLA type. Overall study findings and caveats: Ex vivo, HLA-C-restricted CMV-specific TCR beta clonotypes prevailed over the rest of the response.

A note on this clonotype: Its cognate antigen is unknown.

MiXCR was run by TCRdb on the reads, yielding one entry per CDR3 protein. The sample comprises 130,000 or so distinct CDR3 sequences, about 6.3% of which are singletons, and about a sixth rests with the top ten. The germline V gene encodes CDR1 LNHDA and CDR2 SQIVND (reference sequence). The J segment lost 0 bases and the V segment lost 7 bases, leaving 13 bases of the junction unmatched. The CDR3 covers 17 residues. The V and J genes are TRBV19 and TRBJ1-1, with TRBD1 matching over 8 bases. The sample taken for sequencing was PBMCs. The sequence was collected from a human donor in good health (CMV status not recorded). Some clones in this sample may be carry-over from other donors' samples. In DNA, the CDR3 is TGTGCCAGTACAACGGGACAGGCAAGAGGTTTGAACACTGAAGCTTTCTTT. This codes for CASTTGQARGLNTEAFF.